These 30 T cell receptor beta chains were all obtained from the same sample, sequenced in a study of T cell changes during pregnancy in multiple sclerosis. The table came from immunoSEQ multiplex PCR; TCRdb's copy has only in-frame clones and leaves some out. Of about 58,000 clones listed, about 89% are singletons. Sequencing used CD4+ T cells from peripheral blood mononuclear cells, obtained after pregnancy. Receptor source: a female donor in good health, enrolled as a control in a pregnancy study.

V gene TRBV5-6 combines with J gene TRBJ2-7; 8 bases agree with TRBD1. The CDR3 is 14 amino acids. CDR1 is SGHDT and CDR2 is YYEEEE in the germline V gene. V lost 2 bases, J lost 3 bases, and 4 bases stayed unmatched. The DNA of the CDR3 is TGTGCCAGCAGCTTTTTAGGACAGGGCTACGAGCAGTACTTC. This translates into CASSFLGQGYEQYF.

This chain joins TRBV7-2 and TRBJ2-3; 8 bases agree with TRBD2. The V and J ends lost 4 bases and 7 bases, in that order; junction bases with no gene match: 7. Per germline, CDR1 SGHTA and CDR2 FQGNSA. CDR3 length: 14 residues. The CDR3 is CASSSPGGGNTQYF. DNA of the CDR3: TGTGCCAGCAGCTCACCCGGGGGGGGTAATACGCAGTATTTT. Variable domain in full (rest from reference TRBV7-2 and TRBJ2-3): GAGVSQSPSNKVTEKGKDVELRCDPISGHTALYWYRQSLGQGLEFLIYFQGNSAPDKSGLPSDRFSAERTGGSVSTLTIQRTQQEDSAVYLCASSSPGGGNTQYFGPGTRLTVL.

This clone turned up a few times. Other nucleotide sequences from this sample produce the same CDR3. DNA for the CDR3: TGTGCCAGCAGTCTAACTAGCGGGGGGACCTACGAGCAGTACTTC. Protein sequence: CASSLTSGGTYEQYF. The chain has TRBV6-5 and TRBJ2-7, with 12 bases identical to TRBD2. The length of the CDR3 is 15 residues. In germline, CDR1 is MNHEY, CDR2 SVGAGI. Trimming took 5 bases from V and 2 from J; bases not matched to a gene: 4.

CDR3 region: CASSQDLSGTNEKLFF. The CDR3 DNA reads as TGCGCCAGCAGCCAAGATTTATCGGGGACAAATGAAAAACTGTTTTTT. The chain links TRBV4-3 to TRBJ1-4; D is perhaps TRBD1 (6 bases). The CDR3 is 16 residues long. The V end lost 0 bases, the J end lost 5 bases, and 13 bases lay between the germline ends. Germline V gives CDR1 LGHNA, CDR2 YSLEER.

This clone was detected only a few times. The chain has TRBV18 and TRBJ2-7; D is perhaps TRBD1 (5 bases). The germline V and J ends were trimmed by 2 bases and 3 bases, with 8 bases remaining between them. Germline V gene sequence: CDR1 KGHSH, CDR2 LQKENI. This CDR3 has 13 amino acids. CDR3 sequence: CASSPTGGYEQYF. As DNA, the CDR3 is TGTGCCAGCTCACCAACAGGCGGCTACGAGCAGTACTTC.

J is TRBJ1-2 and V is TRBV18, with D tentatively TRBD1 (5 bases). There are 14 residues in the CDR3. The germline gives CDR1 KGHSH, CDR2 LQKENI. Deletions cut 2 bases from V and 6 bases from J, with 13 bases between. CDR3 bases: TGTGCCAGCTCACCAGGCAGGGAAGGAGATGGCTACACCTTC. Translated, it gives CASSPGREGDGYTF.

This chain joins TRBV29-1 and TRBJ1-3, with D unresolved. The V and J ends lost 0 bases and 1 base respectively, with 4 bases between them. CDR1 is SQVTM and CDR2 is ANQGSEA in the germline V gene. The CDR3 length is 13 residues. The CDR3: CSVEDVSGNTIYF. The CDR3 region has the DNA TGCAGCGTTGAAGACGTGTCTGGAAACACCATATATTTT.

This clone was seen only once. The chain has TRBV19 and TRBJ2-3; 7 bases match TRBD2. The CDR3 loop spans 15 amino acids. From germline, CDR1 is LNHDA and CDR2 SQIVND (reference sequence). V dropped 7 bases and J dropped 2; count of bases not matched to a gene: 9. CDR3 in DNA: TGTGCCAGTACCGTGGGGGGGGGTTACACAGATACGCAGTATTTT. Translation: CASTVGGGYTDTQYF.

The CDR3 sequence: CASSLGQVSAEAFF. The CDR3 DNA sequence: TGTGCCAGCAGCTTAGGGCAGGTCTCGGCTGAAGCTTTCTTT. The rearrangement uses TRBV11-2 and TRBJ1-1; D remains ambiguous. Trimming stripped 1 base from V and 6 bases from J, with 12 bases between. Germline CDR1 is SGHAT and CDR2 is FQNNGV. There are 14 residues in the CDR3.

V gene TRBV14 combines with J gene TRBJ1-4; 7 bases line up with TRBD1. Germline CDR1 SGHDN, CDR2 FVKESK. There are 15 residues in the CDR3. V dropped 1 base and J dropped 5; count of bases not matched to a gene: 4. This chain's CDR3 is CASSQGGQLNEKLFF. DNA of the CDR3: TGTGCCAGCAGCCAAGGGGGACAGTTAAATGAAAAACTGTTTTTT.

The chain has TRBV30 and TRBJ1-2, with a possible D match to TRBD1 (6 bases). The CDR3 loop spans 15 amino acids. In germline, CDR1 is GTSNPN, CDR2 SVGIG (reference sequence). Trimming pared 2 bases from V and 5 bases from J, leaving 18 bases between. For the CDR3, the DNA is TGTGCCTGGAGTACGACAGGAGTGAAATTTTATGGCTACACCTTC. Translated: CAWSTTGVKFYGYTF. The variable domain in full, with the rest retrieved from reference TRBV30 and TRBJ1-2, is SQTIHQWPATLVQPVGSPLSLECTVEGTSNPNLYWYRQAAGRGLQLLFYSVGIGQISSEVPQNLSASRPQDRQFILSSKKLLLSDSGFYLCAWSTTGVKFYGYTFGSGTRLTVV.

The J gene is TRBJ1-3, the V gene TRBV19, with 8 positions matching TRBD1. Germline V lookup: CDR1 LNHDA, CDR2 SQIVND (reference sequence). The trim removed 8 bases at V and 4 bases at J, leaving 4 bases unmatched. The CDR3 consists of 13 residues. In DNA, the CDR3 is TGTGCCAGTGACAGGGGTTACGGAAACACCATATATTTT. Translated: CASDRGYGNTIYF.

The chain uses TRBV5-4 and TRBJ2-5; TRBD1 agrees at 8 bases. CDR1 and CDR2 from the germline V gene are SGHNT and YYREEE (reference sequence). CDR3 length: 14 residues. Trimming at V came to 9 bases and at J to 0 bases, leaving 7 bases not matched to a gene. CDR3 protein: CAIPRGPNQETQYF. In nucleotides, the CDR3 is TGTGCCATCCCCAGGGGGCCCAACCAAGAGACCCAGTACTTC.

V and J are TRBV27 and TRBJ1-4, with TRBD1 identical over 8 bases. CDR1 and CDR2 (germline): MNHEY, SMNVEV (reference sequence). Trimming at V came to 5 bases and at J to 8 bases, leaving 16 bases not matched to a gene. This CDR3 has 17 residues. CDR3 in DNA: TGTGCCAGCAGTCTAATCCCGAGACAGGGGCGGGGAGAAAAACTGTTTTTT. It codes for CASSLIPRQGRGEKLFF.

This clone was counted a single time. The V and J genes are TRBV6-4 and TRBJ2-4; TRBD2 matches 9 bases. With 3 bases clipped from V and 8 bases from J, the junction kept 5 bases outside the gene matches. Germline-derived CDR1 and CDR2 are MRHNA and SNTAGT. The CDR3 is 14 residues long. CDR3 residues: CASSEGGGADIQYF. Written as DNA, the CDR3 is TGTGCCAGCAGTGAGGGCGGGGGGGCAGACATTCAGTACTTC.

CDR3 in amino acids: CASSQVGRGSYEQYF. CDR3 sequence (DNA): TGCGCCAGCAGCCAAGTCGGCAGGGGATCCTACGAGCAGTACTTC. This chain links TRBV4-1 with TRBJ2-7; D might be TRBD1 (6 bases). In germline, CDR1 is MGHRA, CDR2 YSYEKL. V dropped 1 base and J dropped 1 base, with 11 bases sitting between them. The CDR3 sequence is 15 residues long.

This clone was detected only a few times. J is TRBJ1-3 and V is TRBV30, with unresolved D. The germline V and J ends were trimmed by 0 bases and 4 bases, with 10 bases remaining between them. The germline V gene encodes CDR1 GTSNPN and CDR2 SVGIG (reference sequence). This CDR3 region has 14 residues. The CDR3, as DNA: TGTGCCTGGAGTGTACTTCGGGGAGGAAACACCATATATTTT. As protein: CAWSVLRGGNTIYF.

The chain carries TRBV4-2 and TRBJ2-4, with no clear D. V was trimmed by 0 bases and J by 0 bases, leaving 15 bases between them. CDR3 size: 18 residues. Germline V gene sequence: CDR1 LGHNA, CDR2 YNFKEQ. CDR3 sequence reads: CASSQDSFGSLAKNIQYF. The CDR3 DNA follows: TGTGCCAGCAGCCAAGATTCTTTCGGGTCACTAGCCAAAAACATTCAGTACTTC.

The CDR3 sequence: CASSSRTGVTAEAFF. The CDR3 coding sequence is TGTGCCAGCAGCTCTAGGACAGGGGTAACGGCTGAAGCTTTCTTT. The chain has TRBV7-2 and TRBJ1-1, with 9 bases that match TRBD1. The junction had 9 bases not matched to a gene; V was cut back by 4 bases and J by 6 bases. From germline, CDR1 is SGHTA and CDR2 FQGNSA. The CDR3 is 15 amino acids.

The chain has TRBV5-6 and TRBJ2-2; tentative D call: TRBD1 (5 bases). CDR1 is SGHDT, CDR2 YYEEEE, per germline. The CDR3 contains 17 residues. V shed 7 bases and J shed 0 bases, with 19 bases lying between them. The CDR3 region has the DNA TGTGCCAGCTTACTGCAAGGGGCAGTTACGAACACCGGGGAGCTGTTTTTT. Residues: CASLLQGAVTNTGELFF.

This sequence joins TRBV27 and TRBJ1-4; TRBD1 matches at 8 bases. The trim removed 6 bases at V and 3 bases at J, leaving 0 bases unmatched. The CDR3 has 13 amino acids. The germline V gene encodes CDR1 MNHEY and CDR2 SMNVEV (reference sequence). The CDR3 DNA reads as TGTGCCAGCAGGGACAGGGCTAATGAAAAACTGTTTTTT. This encodes CASRDRANEKLFF.

The chain is built from TRBV30 and TRBJ1-2; D uncertain. Germline loops: CDR1 GTSNPN, CDR2 SVGIG (reference sequence). V was clipped by 0 bases and J by 4 bases, with 6 bases between them. This CDR3 contains 12 residues. The CDR3 nucleotides are TGTGCCTGGAGTGTAACAGCCTATGGCTACACCTTC. Amino acid sequence: CAWSVTAYGYTF.

The chain recombines TRBV5-6 with TRBJ1-4; D gene ambiguous. Per the germline V gene, CDR1 is SGHDT and CDR2 is YYEEEE. CDR3 length equals 15 residues. V dropped 1 base and J dropped 0 bases, with 7 bases sitting between them. The CDR3 here is CASSLTGATNEKLFF. The CDR3 nucleotides are TGTGCCAGCAGCTTGACGGGTGCAACTAATGAAAAACTGTTTTTT. Looking up the rest from reference TRBV5-6 and TRBJ1-4 gives the full variable domain: DAGVTQSPTHLIKTRGQQVTLRCSPKSGHDTVSWYQQALGQGPQFIFQYYEEEERQRGNFPDRFSGHQFPNYSSELNVNALLLGDSALYLCASSLTGATNEKLFFGSGTQLSVL.

The V gene is TRBV10-3, the J gene TRBJ1-1; maybe TRBD1 (5 bases). Germline V gene data show CDR1 as ENHRY and CDR2 as SYGVKD. Trimming pared 4 bases from V and 6 bases from J, leaving 12 bases between. The CDR3 has 13 amino acids. In nucleotides, the CDR3 is TGTGCCATCAGTGCTCAGGGATACGCTGAAGCTTTCTTT. Translation: CAISAQGYAEAFF.

The chain recombines TRBV30 with TRBJ2-1, with D perhaps TRBD2 (6 bases). From germline, CDR1 is GTSNPN and CDR2 SVGIG (reference sequence). Trimming took off 4 bases at V and 10 bases at J, with 17 bases between the two ends. The CDR3 spans 13 residues. The DNA of the CDR3 is TGTGCCTGGAAGGGACCGGGGGTTACCGAGCAGTTCTTC. Residues: CAWKGPGVTEQFF.

This rearrangement joins TRBV5-6 to TRBJ2-5, with TRBD2 identical over 8 bases. The CDR3 has 16 amino acids. Germline trimming cut 2 bases from V and 5 bases from J; bases unmatched to any gene: 11. Germline loops: CDR1 SGHDT, CDR2 YYEEEE. The chain's CDR3 is CASSFFLRGGRETQYF. The DNA for the CDR3 is TGTGCCAGCAGCTTTTTTCTCCGGGGGGGCAGGGAGACCCAGTACTTC.

The V gene is TRBV18, the J gene TRBJ2-2; D perhaps matches TRBD1 (5 bases). The V end lost 0 bases, the J end lost 0 bases, and 8 bases lay between the germline ends. CDR1 is KGHSH, CDR2 LQKENI, per germline. This CDR3 is 16 amino acids long. The CDR3 DNA reads as TGTGCCAGCTCACCACCCCAGGGTTCGAACACCGGGGAGCTGTTTTTT. It yields the protein CASSPPQGSNTGELFF.

This chain joins TRBV18 and TRBJ1-4, with 7 bases identical to TRBD1. The V gene end was trimmed by 3 bases and the J gene end by 7 bases; junction bases not matched to a gene: 5. CDR3 length: 14 amino acids. Looked up from germline, CDR1 is KGHSH and CDR2 is LQKENI. In DNA, the CDR3 is TGTGCCAGCTCACCGGTCAGGGGGGCTGAAAAACTGTTTTTT. This encodes CASSPVRGAEKLFF.

J is TRBJ2-3 and V is TRBV5-1; 12 bases fit TRBD2. The CDR3 runs 17 residues. Germline CDR1 reads SGHRS; CDR2 reads YFSETQ. J lost 1 base, V lost 0 bases, and 3 bases had no gene match. The CDR3 region has the DNA TGCGCCAGCAGCTTGGAATCTAGCGGGGGGGGCACAGATACGCAGTATTTT. Protein: CASSLESSGGGTDTQYF.

The rearrangement joins TRBV7-2 to TRBJ2-3; 12 bases are a match to TRBD2. V dropped 4 bases and J dropped 1; count of bases not matched to a gene: 3. CDR3 length: 16 residues. Per the germline V gene, CDR1 is SGHTA and CDR2 is FQGNSA. CDR3 nucleotide sequence: TGTGCCAGCAGCTCAAGACTAGCGGGGGGCACAGATACGCAGTATTTT. Translation: CASSSRLAGGTDTQYF.